Listed below are T cell receptor beta chains from one sample, sequenced in a study of shared clonotypes between healthy human individuals. Clones were sequenced by immunoSEQ multiplex PCR, and TCRdb holds only the in-frame ones, with some missing. The sample has some 600,000 clones; roughly 96% are singletons. The sequenced sample was naive CD8+ T cells sorted from blood. The source is a woman aged 30 to 39 in good health. The CDR3 runs from the conserved cysteine through the conserved F or W. Fields, in order: V gene, clone size, J gene, D gene, CDR3 protein, CDR3 DNA. D genes are given only for firm matches. The size entry is marked missing in some rows and otherwise reads once, few, many or a size class.

>TRBV5-8|-|TRBJ2-5|TRBD1
CASSLRTGRKTQYF
TGTGCCAGCAGCTTGAGGACAGGGAGGAAGACCCAGTACTTC
>TRBV19|-|TRBJ2-2|-
CASSIAGAYTGELFF
TGTGCCAGTAGTATAGCGGGAGCTTACACCGGGGAGCTGTTTTTT
>TRBV29-1|-|TRBJ2-3|TRBD1
CSVDGTVTDTQYF
TGCAGCGTGGACGGGACAGTCACAGATACGCAGTATTTT
>TRBV5-6|once|TRBJ2-3|-
CASSSPAGTQYF
TGTGCCAGCAGCTCACCGGCGGGTACGCAGTATTTT
>TRBV5-1|-|TRBJ1-1|-
CASRGDRTADTEAFF
TGCGCCAGCAGGGGAGATCGGACAGCAGACACTGAAGCTTTCTTT
>TRBV5-1|-|TRBJ1-1|TRBD1
CASSLERQGTDRAFF
TGCGCCAGCAGCTTGGAGAGGCAGGGGACAGACAGAGCTTTCTTT
>TRBV27|-|TRBJ2-1|-
CASSMLQTVNEQFF
TGTGCCAGCAGTATGCTCCAGACGGTCAATGAGCAGTTCTTC
>TRBV2|-|TRBJ2-7|-
CASRGLYEQYF
TGTGCCAGCAGAGGGTTATACGAGCAGTACTTC
>TRBV6-1|-|TRBJ2-7|-
CASGPALGHYEQYF
TGTGCCAGCGGCCCGGCACTGGGCCACTACGAGCAGTACTTC
>TRBV15|-|TRBJ1-1|-
CATSRDLGRPEAFF
TGTGCCACCAGCAGAGATCTGGGCCGCCCTGAAGCTTTCTTT
>TRBV5-1|-|TRBJ2-2|-
CASRSVGLNTGELFF
TGCGCCAGCAGGAGTGTGGGATTGAACACCGGGGAGCTGTTTTTT
>TRBV19|few|TRBJ1-1|-
CASSGAMNTEAFF
TGTGCCAGTAGCGGGGCGATGAACACTGAAGCTTTCTTT
>TRBV5-6|-|TRBJ2-5|TRBD2
CASSLAASGKETQYF
TGTGCCAGCAGCTTGGCGGCTAGCGGAAAAGAGACCCAGTACTTC
>TRBV7-6|-|TRBJ2-3|TRBD2
CASSLSPWREGSTDTQYF
TGTGCCAGCAGCCTCTCGCCATGGCGGGAGGGCTCCACAGATACGCAGTATTTT
>TRBV4-1|-|TRBJ1-5|-
CASSQGMGESQPQHF
TGCGCCAGCAGCCAAGGAATGGGGGAGAGTCAGCCCCAGCATTTT
>TRBV28|-|TRBJ1-1|-
CASSLLGEGDTEAFF
TGTGCCAGCAGTTTATTGGGGGAAGGTGACACTGAAGCTTTCTTT